This T cell receptor (beta chain) derives from a study of neoadjuvant anti-PD-1 for oral cavity cancer. Study overall: Around day 43, patients without progression received a fourth nivolumab dose before surgery.

Notes on this clone: Its specificity is not known.

Specified time point: after neoadjuvant nivolumab, at surgical resection. Patients had newly diagnosed, untreated stage II-IVA oral cavity squamous cell carcinoma. Blood cells were analyzed directly, without culture or expansion. Study-wide results and caveats: Each response group had just a few patients in TCR analyses.

The CDR3 loop spans 16 amino acids. Trimming shortened V by 2 bases and J by 2 bases, and 15 bases separated the two germline ends. The germline CDR1 and CDR2 sequences are LNHDA and SQIVND (reference sequence). TCRdb's table, derived via immunoSEQ multiplex PCR, lists solely in-frame clones and lacks some. The sample contains 9,500 to 15,000 clones, about two thirds of which appear only once. Sequences were derived from PBMCs, sampled after nivolumab (anti-PD-1) treatment. The rearrangement uses TRBV19 and TRBJ1-2; D possibly corresponds to TRBD1 (5 bases). This clonotype originated in a person aged 35-80 years with oral cavity squamous cell carcinoma. The CDR3 protein is CASSIPPGTVNYGYTF. The CDR3, as DNA: TGTGCCAGTAGTATACCTCCAGGGACCGTGAACTATGGCTACACCTTC. Filled out from reference TRBV19 and TRBJ1-2, the complete variable domain reads DGGITQSPKYLFRKEGQNVTLSCEQNLNHDAMYWYRQDPGQGLRLIYYSQIVNDFQKGDIAEGYSVSREKKESFPLTVTSAQKNPTAFYLCASSIPPGTVNYGYTFGSGTRLTVV.